This TCR beta chain was identified during a study of immune evolution from preneoplasia to lung adenocarcinoma. In germline, CDR1 is LNHDA, CDR2 SQIVND (reference sequence). Between the trimmed V and J ends, which lost 1 base and 8 bases, there was a span of 9 bases. This CDR3 is 13 amino acids long. About this clone itself: Its antigen is currently unknown.

Profiled with immunoSEQ multiplex PCR; TCRdb holds only in-frame clones, not every one. The sample carries roughly 21,000 clones, around three quarters recorded once. General study results and limits: T cell clonality was higher in KRAS-mutant than EGFR-mutant or wild-type nodules.

Between about 2014 and 2018, patients underwent resection in Japan or China. The sequence was collected from a person between 60 and 69 years old with lung adenocarcinoma. Sequences were obtained from FFPE invasive lung adenocarcinoma tissue. The rearrangement uses TRBV19 and TRBJ2-4; no clear D. This CDR3 is CASSIGLADIQYF. CDR3 nucleotide sequence: TGTGCCAGTAGTATAGGGCTGGCGGACATTCAGTACTTC. The whole variable domain, remainder taken from reference TRBV19 and TRBJ2-4, is DGGITQSPKYLFRKEGQNVTLSCEQNLNHDAMYWYRQDPGQGLRLIYYSQIVNDFQKGDIAEGYSVSREKKESFPLTVTSAQKNPTAFYLCASSIGLADIQYFGAGTRLSVL.